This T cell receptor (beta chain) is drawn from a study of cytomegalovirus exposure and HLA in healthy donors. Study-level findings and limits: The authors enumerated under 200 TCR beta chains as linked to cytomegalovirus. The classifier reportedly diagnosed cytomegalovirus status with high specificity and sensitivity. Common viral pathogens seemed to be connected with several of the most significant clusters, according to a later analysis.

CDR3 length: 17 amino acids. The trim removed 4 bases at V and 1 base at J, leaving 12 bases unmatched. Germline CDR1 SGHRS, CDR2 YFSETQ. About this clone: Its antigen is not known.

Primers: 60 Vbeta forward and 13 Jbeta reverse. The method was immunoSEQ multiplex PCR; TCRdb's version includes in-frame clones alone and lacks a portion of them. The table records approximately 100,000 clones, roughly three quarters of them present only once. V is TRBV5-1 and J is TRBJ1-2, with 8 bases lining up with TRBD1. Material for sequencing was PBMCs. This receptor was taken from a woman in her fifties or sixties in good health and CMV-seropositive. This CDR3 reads CASSIGQGKIFNYGYTF. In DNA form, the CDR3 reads TGCGCCAGCAGCATAGGACAGGGAAAAATCTTTAACTATGGCTACACCTTC.